These 5 T cell receptor beta chains were sequenced from one sample in a study of T cells after somatic rescue of genetic block. Data came from immunoSEQ multiplex PCR; TCRdb stores just in-frame clones and leaves some out. This repertoire shows fewer than 150,000 clones, about 93% found once; its top ten account for over 1.1%. The sequencing input was peripheral blood mononuclear cells (PBMCs). The receptor set was obtained from a woman aged 18-29 years.

This chain's CDR3 is CASFPANIGVNTEAFF. The CDR3, as DNA: TGTGCCAGCTTTCCGGCAAATATCGGCGTGAACACTGAAGCTTTCTTT. The chain is built from TRBV5-8 and TRBJ1-1, with D uncertain. Germline V gene data show CDR1 as SGHTS and CDR2 as YDEGEE. This CDR3 spans 16 amino acids. The ends were cut back, 7 bases at V and 0 bases at J, with 19 bases in the middle.

A word on this clone: One end of the junction fails to match germline, which may point to a read error. The chain combines TRBV7-2 with TRBJ2-1, with 15 nucleotides matching TRBD2. The CDR3 is 18 amino acids. CDR1 is SGHTA and CDR2 is FQGNSA in the germline V gene. The CDR3 loop is CASSVAPGTSGGSPRQFF. In nucleotides, the CDR3 is TGTGCCAGCAGCGTAGCCCCCGGGACTAGCGGGGGGTCCCCTCGCCAGTTCTTC. The full variable domain, its missing parts supplied by reference TRBV7-2 and TRBJ2-1, is GAGVSQSPSNKVTEKGKDVELRCDPISGHTALYWYRQSLGQGLEFLIYFQGNSAPDKSGLPSDRFSAERTGGSVSTLTIQRTQQEDSAVYLCASSVAPGTSGGSPRQFFGPGTRLTVL.

The rearrangement links TRBV7-2 to TRBJ2-3, with 8 bases matching TRBD2. CDR3 length: 17 amino acids. V shed 2 bases, J shed 0 bases, and the junction held 7 bases outside the gene matches. Per germline, CDR1 SGHTA and CDR2 FQGNSA. CDR3 protein: CASSLRSSGPSTDTQYF. CDR3 coding DNA: TGTGCCAGCAGCTTAAGGTCTAGCGGGCCTAGCACAGATACGCAGTATTTT.

V and J are TRBV5-1 and TRBJ1-3; perhaps TRBD1 as D (5 bases). Germline CDR1 reads SGHRS; CDR2 reads YFSETQ. This CDR3 comprises 16 residues. The V end lost 0 bases, the J end lost 7 bases, and 17 bases lay between the germline ends. The CDR3 is CASSLASGEGTNTIYF. In DNA form, the CDR3 reads TGCGCCAGCAGCTTGGCCTCCGGTGAGGGGACGAACACCATATATTTT.

The chain uses TRBV5-1 and TRBJ1-1; D perhaps matches TRBD1 (6 bases). V lost 4 bases and J lost 5, with 15 bases in between. Germline CDR1 is SGHRS and CDR2 is YFSETQ. The CDR3 sequence is 14 residues long. CDR3 nucleotides: TGCGCCAGCAGCGCCTACAGGGTTGGTACTGAAGCTTTCTTT. This translates into CASSAYRVGTEAFF.